The 7 T cell receptor beta chains given below trace back to one sample, sequenced in a study of T-cell memory formation after mild COVID-19. TCRdb re-analysed the 5' RACE reads in MiXCR, keeping a single row per CDR3 protein. Of some 180,000 distinct CDR3 sequences detected, about 18% appear once; the ten largest clones hold roughly 3.9%. The sequenced material came from PBMCs or a T cell subset sorted from them (not recorded which). The origin of the receptors is a man between 18 and 35 years old who had mild COVID-19 (a few samples of this study predate the infection). Cell type and time point are not known.

This clonotype was detected only a few times. V and J are TRBV20-1 and TRBJ1-1; D is perhaps TRBD1 (6 bases). This CDR3 region has 13 residues. CDR1 DFQATT and CDR2 SNEGSKA come from the germline V gene (reference sequence). Trimming shortened V by 6 bases and J by 2 bases, and 13 bases separated the two germline ends. CDR3 bases: TGCAGTGCCACGGGAGGGGGTAACACTGAAGCTTTCTTT. Translating it yields CSATGGGNTEAFF.

The V gene is TRBV6-2 or TRBV6-3, the J gene TRBJ2-7; 8 bases match TRBD2. CDR3 length: 14 amino acids. Per the germline V gene, CDR1 is MNHEY and CDR2 is SVGEGT. After removal of 7 bases from V and 3 bases from J, the junction contained 8 bases not matched to a gene. The CDR3 here is CASTHPGGDYEQYF. Written as DNA, the CDR3 is TGTGCCAGCACCCACCCCGGGGGGGACTACGAGCAGTACTTC.

The chain carries TRBV5-1 and TRBJ2-1; TRBD2 might be the D (5 bases). Germline assignment: CDR1 SGHRS and CDR2 YFSETQ. V lost 2 bases and J lost 5, with 8 bases in between. CDR3 length equals 13 residues. The CDR3 loop is CASSFEGDNEQFF. CDR3 DNA sequence: TGCGCCAGCAGCTTTGAGGGTGACAATGAGCAGTTCTTC.

This clonotype was picked up a small number of times. Here the CDR3 DNA reads TGTGCCAGCAGTTCCGGGGACAGGGGATACACCGGGGAGCTGTTTTTT. Translating gives CASSSGDRGYTGELFF. The chain combines TRBV12-3 or TRBV12-4 with TRBJ2-2; 10 bases map to TRBD1. V lost 4 bases and J lost 3; bases outside the gene matches: 5. This CDR3 has 16 residues.

The chain has TRBV12-3 or TRBV12-4 and TRBJ2-1, with D possibly TRBD2 on 6 matching bases. V lost 5 bases to trimming and J lost 6 bases, with 17 bases between them. This CDR3 is built from 15 residues. CDR3 sequence: CASSRDRGGFNEQFF. CDR3 DNA: TGTGCCAGCAGTCGGGACCGAGGAGGGTTCAATGAGCAGTTCTTC.

In this sample, this clonotype turned up a few times. The chain links TRBV12-3 or TRBV12-4 to TRBJ1-1; D is ambiguous. V lost 6 bases and J lost 0, with 8 bases in between. The CDR3 loop spans 13 amino acids. The CDR3: CASRTTLNTEAFF. DNA for the CDR3: TGTGCCAGCAGAACTACATTGAACACTGAAGCTTTCTTT.

On this clonotype itself: One end of the junction fails to match germline, which may point to a read error. The rearrangement links TRBV6-1 to TRBJ2-2; maybe TRBD1 (6 bases). Germline V gives CDR1 MNHNS, CDR2 SASEGT. The CDR3 covers 14 residues. CDR3 DNA: TGTGCCAACAGTCGGACAGTTAACGACGGGGAGCTGTTTTTT. Amino acids: CANSRTVNDGELFF.